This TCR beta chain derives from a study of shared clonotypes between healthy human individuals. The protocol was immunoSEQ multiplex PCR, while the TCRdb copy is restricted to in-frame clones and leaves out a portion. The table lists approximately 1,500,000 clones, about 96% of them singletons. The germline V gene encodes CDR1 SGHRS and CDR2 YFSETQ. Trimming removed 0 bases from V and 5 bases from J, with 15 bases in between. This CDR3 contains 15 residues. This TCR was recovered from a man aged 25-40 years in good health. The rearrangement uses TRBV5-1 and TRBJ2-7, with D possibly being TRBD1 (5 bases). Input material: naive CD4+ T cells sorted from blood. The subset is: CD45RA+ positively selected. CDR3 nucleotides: TGCGCCAGCAGCTTGGTTGGGGCCATGGCGGACGAGCAGTACTTC. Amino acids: CASSLVGAMADEQYF.